One and the same sample provided the 30 T cell receptor beta chains below, sequenced in a study of blood T cell repertoires in COVID-19. Assay used: immunoSEQ multiplex PCR; TCRdb lists only in-frame clones, some missing. This table has over 120,000 clones, around 75% appearing once. Sequenced: peripheral blood. Receptors originate from a woman in her 70s with COVID-19, enrolled during active disease.

This sequence joins TRBV10-3 and TRBJ1-1; 7 bases line up with TRBD1. The CDR3 consists of 14 residues. The V segment lost 0 bases and the J segment 13 bases; nucleotides outside the gene matches: 11. From germline, CDR1 is ENHRY and CDR2 SYGVKD. The CDR3 loop reads CAISESDTTGSFFF. The CDR3 coding sequence is TGTGCCATCAGTGAGTCGGATACGACAGGGTCGTTTTTCTTT.

V is TRBV5-1 and J is TRBJ1-4; 8 positions agree with TRBD1. V was clipped by 3 bases and J by 7 bases; unmatched bases: 11. Germline loops: CDR1 SGHRS, CDR2 YFSETQ. This CDR3 spans 16 amino acids. CDR3: CASSSGTGSTVEKLFF. As DNA, the CDR3 is TGCGCCAGCAGCTCGGGGACAGGTTCCACGGTTGAAAAACTGTTTTTT.

This clone has just a few counts. Other DNA sequences in this sample translate to the same CDR3. V and J are TRBV7-2 and TRBJ2-7; D unclear. The germline V gene encodes CDR1 SGHTA and CDR2 FQGNSA. Trimming stripped 3 bases from V and 0 bases from J, with 3 bases between. CDR3 size: 12 residues. CDR3 nucleotides: TGTGCCAGCAGCTTGAGCTCCTACGAGCAGTACTTC. This gives the protein CASSLSSYEQYF.

J is TRBJ1-6 and V is TRBV5-5; D remains unclear. The germline CDR1 and CDR2 sequences are SGHKS and YYEKEE (reference sequence). The CDR3 spans 12 residues. The V gene lost 6 bases and the J gene lost 8 bases, with 9 bases spanning the gap. The CDR3, as DNA: TGTGCCAGCACTACCGGTTATTCACCCCTCCACTTT. It specifies CASTTGYSPLHF.

The CDR3 DNA reads TGCGCCAGCAGCCCCGTCGCGGGGGCGAGTGGCACAGATACGCAGTATTTT. It yields the protein CASSPVAGASGTDTQYF. The rearrangement uses TRBV5-1 and TRBJ2-3; D is possibly TRBD2 (7 bases). V was clipped by 4 bases and J by 1 base, with 19 bases between them. The CDR3 is 17 residues long. The germline V gene encodes CDR1 SGHRS and CDR2 YFSETQ.

This rearrangement joins TRBV5-1 to TRBJ2-5; D is possibly TRBD2 (7 bases). The CDR3 runs 16 residues. Trimming took 4 bases from V and 1 from J, leaving 17 bases between them. Germline CDR1 and CDR2: SGHRS and YFSETQ. DNA of the CDR3: TGCGCCAGCAGCCACATAGGGAGGGGGTCCCAAGAGACCCAGTACTTC. It is translated as CASSHIGRGSQETQYF.

The V and J genes are TRBV2 and TRBJ1-1; tentative D call: TRBD1 (5 bases). Trimming cost V 6 bases and J 13 bases, with 15 bases left between them. The germline V gene has CDR1 SNHLY and CDR2 FYNNEI. This CDR3 contains 11 residues. The CDR3 reads CASREGNWGFF. In DNA form, the CDR3 reads TGTGCCAGCAGGGAGGGGAACTGGGGTTTCTTT.

V gene TRBV5-1 combines with J gene TRBJ1-1; D remains unclear. Germline V lookup: CDR1 SGHRS, CDR2 YFSETQ. The CDR3 runs 13 residues. V was trimmed by 5 bases and J by 0 bases, leaving 8 bases between them. As DNA, the CDR3 is TGCGCCAGCAGTTCCAACATGAACACTGAAGCTTTCTTT. Translated: CASSSNMNTEAFF.

The chain has TRBV29-1 and TRBJ2-2, with a possible D match to TRBD2 (5 bases). Looked up from germline, CDR1 is SQVTM and CDR2 is ANQGSEA. The V gene lost 4 bases and the J gene lost 0 bases, with 6 bases spanning the gap. The CDR3 loop spans 13 amino acids. The CDR3: CSVGLPNTGELFF. Here the CDR3 DNA reads TGCAGCGTTGGACTACCGAACACCGGGGAGCTGTTTTTT.

The genes are TRBV12-3 or TRBV12-4 and TRBJ1-2; D uncertain. The CDR3 runs 13 residues. V dropped 5 bases and J dropped 4 bases, with 11 bases sitting between them. This CDR3 is CASSATVGYGYTF. CDR3 bases: TGTGCCAGCAGTGCAACAGTGGGCTATGGCTACACCTTC.

Many counts were recorded for this clone. This rearrangement joins TRBV4-1 to TRBJ2-2; TRBD1 matches 10 bases. In germline, CDR1 is MGHRA, CDR2 YSYEKL. The CDR3 loop spans 19 amino acids. V shed 0 bases and J 3 bases; nucleotides not matched to a gene: 10. CDR3 nucleotides: TGCGCCAGCAGCCAAGATTCGGGACAGGGGTTTTCGGACACCGGGGAGCTGTTTTTT. Translating gives CASSQDSGQGFSDTGELFF.

This clone was picked up a small number of times. V usage is TRBV5-5 and J usage is TRBJ1-3; 8 nucleotides align to TRBD1. This CDR3 region has 15 residues. J was trimmed by 0 bases and V by 4 bases; bases with no gene match: 3. Germline V gene sequence: CDR1 SGHKS, CDR2 YYEKEE (reference sequence). The CDR3 sequence: CASSQQGDSGNTIYF. The CDR3 region has the DNA TGTGCCAGCAGCCAACAGGGGGACTCTGGAAACACCATATATTTT.

The rearrangement uses TRBV10-3 and TRBJ2-7, with 7 bases fitting TRBD2. This CDR3 has 16 residues. V was pared by 3 bases and J by 5 bases, with 13 bases of the junction left unmatched. The V gene's germline CDR1 is ENHRY and CDR2 SYGVKD. CDR3 DNA sequence: TGTGCCATCAGTGAACTAGGCGGACTGGGGGGGGACGAGCAGTACTTC. Its protein is CAISELGGLGGDEQYF.

The chain combines TRBV6-5 with TRBJ2-7; D is unresolved. The CDR3 has 14 amino acids. Germline loops: CDR1 MNHEY, CDR2 SVGAGI. CDR3: CVTHSGGPSYEQYF. Here the CDR3 DNA reads TGTGTTACCCACTCTGGCGGCCCCTCCTACGAGCAGTACTTC.

The sample holds one count of this clone. CDR3 region: CSVESPGEINTIYF. CDR3 coding DNA: TGCAGCGTTGAGTCGCCAGGGGAGATAAACACCATATATTTT. This rearrangement joins TRBV29-1 to TRBJ1-3; a possible D gene is TRBD1 (6 bases). Germline assignment: CDR1 SQVTM and CDR2 ANQGSEA. V lost 3 bases and J 6 bases, leaving 15 bases between the germline ends. This CDR3 contains 14 residues.

The V and J genes are TRBV4-2 and TRBJ2-7, with 7 bases aligning to TRBD2. The ends lost 0 bases at V and 1 base at J; junction bases unmatched: 15. Germline CDR1 LGHNA, CDR2 YNFKEQ. The CDR3 loop spans 19 amino acids. CDR3 coding DNA: TGTGCCAGCAGCCAAGATATCGGTCGGCTAGCGGTGAGTTCCTACGAGCAGTACTTC. It codes for CASSQDIGRLAVSSYEQYF.

The chain uses TRBV11-2 and TRBJ1-2, with D maybe TRBD1 (5 bases). CDR3 size: 13 residues. Trimming pared 7 bases from V and 7 bases from J, leaving 16 bases between. Germline values: CDR1 SGHAT, CDR2 FQNNGV. The CDR3 coding sequence is TGTGCCAGCACTTCCTTGAGACAGATTGGCTACACCTTC. Residues: CASTSLRQIGYTF.

V and J are TRBV12-5 and TRBJ1-2; 8 bases line up with TRBD1. The germline V gene encodes CDR1 LGHNT and CDR2 FRNRAP. Trimming took 6 bases from V and 8 from J; bases not matched to a gene: 14. The CDR3 consists of 15 residues. The CDR3 DNA reads as TGTGCTAGTGGCCATTCCTTTGGACAGGGAGAAGGCTACACCTTC. It yields the protein CASGHSFGQGEGYTF.

The genes are TRBV30 and TRBJ2-1; TRBD2 agrees at 10 bases. The ends lost 1 base at V and 2 bases at J; junction bases unmatched: 8. This CDR3 has 17 residues. Germline V gene sequence: CDR1 GTSNPN, CDR2 SVGIG (reference sequence). This CDR3 is CAWSGGRTSGAYNEQFF. DNA of the CDR3: TGTGCCTGGAGTGGGGGCCGGACTAGCGGAGCCTACAATGAGCAGTTCTTC.

V and J are TRBV7-3 and TRBJ2-2, with D perhaps TRBD1 (6 bases). The V gene's germline CDR1 is SGHTA and CDR2 FQGTGA. V was clipped by 5 bases and J by 1 base, with 14 bases between them. CDR3 length equals 16 residues. As DNA, the CDR3 is TGTGCCAGCAGCCCTTGGGGGCGGCAGAACACCGGGGAGCTGTTTTTT. This sequence encodes CASSPWGRQNTGELFF. Variable domain in full (rest from reference TRBV7-3 and TRBJ2-2): GAGVSQTPSNKVTEKGKYVELRCDPISGHTALYWYRQSLGQGPEFLIYFQGTGAADDSGLPNDRFFAVRPEGSVSTLKIQRTERGDSAVYLCASSPWGRQNTGELFFGEGSRLTVL.

V usage is TRBV14 and J usage is TRBJ2-7; 10 bases fit TRBD1. V gave up 2 bases and J gave up 2 bases; unmatched junction bases: 3. CDR1 and CDR2 from the germline V gene are SGHDN and FVKESK. The CDR3 contains 15 residues. CDR3: CASSQPGTGAYEQYF. CDR3 DNA: TGTGCCAGCAGCCAACCAGGGACAGGGGCCTACGAGCAGTACTTC.

This CDR3 reads CAWRPRGLAGANVLTF. In nucleotides, the CDR3 is TGTGCCTGGAGGCCTAGGGGGCTTGCTGGGGCCAACGTCCTGACTTTC. This rearrangement joins TRBV30 to TRBJ2-6; 7 nucleotides align to TRBD1. Germline V gene lookup returns CDR1 GTSNPN and CDR2 SVGIG (reference sequence). CDR3 length: 16 residues. The V segment lost 3 bases and the J segment 2 bases; nucleotides outside the gene matches: 7.

This rearrangement joins TRBV6-2 or TRBV6-3 to TRBJ1-4; 8 bases match TRBD1. Looked up from germline, CDR1 is MNHEY and CDR2 is SVGEGT. The CDR3 is 15 residues long. V lost 6 bases to trimming and J lost 4 bases; unmatched junction nucleotides: 7. As DNA, the CDR3 is TGTGCCAGCAGCCCGGGACAGGCCTTTAATGAAAAACTGTTTTTT. It encodes CASSPGQAFNEKLFF.

Only a few counts were recorded for this clone. V is TRBV12-3 or TRBV12-4 and J is TRBJ2-7; D is unresolved. Trimming took 3 bases from V and 3 from J, leaving 3 bases between them. The CDR3 is 11 amino acids. As DNA, the CDR3 is TGTGCCAGCAGTTTTCGCTACGAGCAGTACTTC. It codes for CASSFRYEQYF.

Only one count was recorded for this clone. The chain is built from TRBV7-3 and TRBJ1-1; 7 positions agree with TRBD1. The germline V gene has CDR1 SGHTA and CDR2 FQGTGA. Trimming at V came to 2 bases and at J to 8 bases, leaving 5 bases not matched to a gene. This CDR3 has 13 amino acids. The CDR3 region has the DNA TGTGCCAGCAGCTTAGAGGGACAGTCCGAAGCTTTCTTT. Translated, it gives CASSLEGQSEAFF.

Only a few counts were recorded for this clone. The V gene is TRBV18, the J gene TRBJ2-7, with a weak D call TRBD1 (5 bases). Trimming cost V 0 bases and J 3 bases, with 9 bases left between them. Germline assignment: CDR1 KGHSH and CDR2 LQKENI. The CDR3 covers 14 residues. CDR3 in amino acids: CASSPPGHLYEQYF. In DNA, the CDR3 is TGTGCCAGCTCACCACCTGGACACCTCTACGAGCAGTACTTC.

This sequence joins TRBV12-3 or TRBV12-4 and TRBJ1-2; D is ambiguous. V shed 3 bases and J shed 3 bases, with 8 bases lying between them. The CDR3 length is 13 residues. In DNA form, the CDR3 reads TGTGCCAGCAGTTTGGAGCCAGACTATGGCTACACCTTC. It yields the protein CASSLEPDYGYTF.

This clone has more than one count but fewer than ten. This chain connects TRBV3-1 (or the pseudogene TRBV3-2) to TRBJ2-4; D is undetermined. The germline V and J ends were trimmed by 1 base and 11 bases, with 9 bases remaining between them. The CDR3 has 12 amino acids. CDR1 is LGHDT and CDR2 is YNNKEL in the germline V gene (reference sequence). The CDR3 coding sequence is TGTGCCAGCAGCCAAGCCCAGGATGTTCAGTACTTC. Protein product: CASSQAQDVQYF.

The V call is TRBV28, the J call TRBJ1-4; D is unresolved. The CDR3 length is 13 residues. The germline CDR1 and CDR2 sequences are MDHEN and SYDVKM. The V end lost 5 bases, the J end lost 8 bases, and 12 bases lay between the germline ends. The CDR3 region has the DNA TGTGCCAGCAGTAACCCCCCGGTGGAAAAACTGTTTTTT. It translates to CASSNPPVEKLFF.

The chain couples TRBV6-1 to TRBJ2-3; 7 bases match TRBD1. The CDR3 sequence is 18 residues long. The V segment lost 1 base and the J segment 1 base; nucleotides outside the gene matches: 11. CDR1 and CDR2 from the germline V gene are MNHNS and SASEGT. CDR3 in amino acids: CASSEDDPRGRRTDTQYF. The DNA for the CDR3 is TGTGCCAGCAGTGAAGACGATCCGAGGGGGCGGCGCACAGATACGCAGTATTTT.